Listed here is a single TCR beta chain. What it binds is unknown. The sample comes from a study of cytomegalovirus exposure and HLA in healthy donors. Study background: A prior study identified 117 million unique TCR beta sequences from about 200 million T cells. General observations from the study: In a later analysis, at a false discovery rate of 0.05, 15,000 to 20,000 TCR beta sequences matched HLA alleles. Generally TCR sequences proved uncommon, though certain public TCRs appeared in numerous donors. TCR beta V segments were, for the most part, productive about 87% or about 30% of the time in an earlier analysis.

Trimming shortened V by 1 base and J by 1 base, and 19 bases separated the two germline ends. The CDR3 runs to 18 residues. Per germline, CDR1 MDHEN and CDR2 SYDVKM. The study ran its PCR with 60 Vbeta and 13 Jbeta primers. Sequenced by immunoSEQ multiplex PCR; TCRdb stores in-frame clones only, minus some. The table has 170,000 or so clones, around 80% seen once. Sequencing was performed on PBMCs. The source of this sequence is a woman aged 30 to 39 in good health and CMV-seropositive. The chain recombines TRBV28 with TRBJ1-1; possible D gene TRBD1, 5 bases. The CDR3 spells CASSLFMDILSPNTEAFF. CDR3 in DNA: TGTGCCAGCAGTTTATTTATGGACATCTTATCCCCGAACACTGAAGCTTTCTTT.